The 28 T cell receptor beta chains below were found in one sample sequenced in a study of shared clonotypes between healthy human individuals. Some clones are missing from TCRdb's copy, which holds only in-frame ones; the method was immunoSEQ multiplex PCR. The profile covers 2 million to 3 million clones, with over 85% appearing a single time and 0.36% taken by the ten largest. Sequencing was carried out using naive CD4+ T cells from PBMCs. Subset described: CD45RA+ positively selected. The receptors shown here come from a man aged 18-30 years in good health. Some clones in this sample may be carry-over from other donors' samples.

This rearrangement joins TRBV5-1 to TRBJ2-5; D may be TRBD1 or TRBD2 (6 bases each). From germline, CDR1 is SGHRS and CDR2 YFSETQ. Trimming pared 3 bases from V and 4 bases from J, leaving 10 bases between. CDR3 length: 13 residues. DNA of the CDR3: TGCGCCAGCAGCTACCGGGGGCGAGAGACCCAGTACTTC. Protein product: CASSYRGRETQYF.

CDR3 DNA sequence: TGTGCCAGCAGCTCAAGGGGAGGACTTGGGGCCAACGTCCTGACTTTC. This gives the protein CASSSRGGLGANVLTF. The J gene is TRBJ2-6, the V gene TRBV9; D possibly corresponds to TRBD2 (6 bases). Trimming took 4 bases from V and 3 from J, leaving 14 bases between them. Germline V CDR1 and CDR2: SGDLS, YYNGEE. This CDR3 is built from 16 residues.

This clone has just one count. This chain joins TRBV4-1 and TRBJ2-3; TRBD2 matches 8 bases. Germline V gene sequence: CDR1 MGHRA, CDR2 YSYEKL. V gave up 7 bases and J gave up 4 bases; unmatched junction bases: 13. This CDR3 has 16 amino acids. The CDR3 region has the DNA TGCGCCAGCACCGCCCCGACTGGCGGGAGGCCAGATACGCAGTATTTT. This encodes CASTAPTGGRPDTQYF.

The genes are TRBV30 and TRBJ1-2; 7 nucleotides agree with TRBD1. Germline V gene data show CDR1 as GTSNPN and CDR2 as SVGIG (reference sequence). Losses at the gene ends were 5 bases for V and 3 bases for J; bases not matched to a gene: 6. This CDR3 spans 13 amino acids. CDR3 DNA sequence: TGTGCCTGGCACGAAACAGGGGACTATGGCTACACCTTC. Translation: CAWHETGDYGYTF.

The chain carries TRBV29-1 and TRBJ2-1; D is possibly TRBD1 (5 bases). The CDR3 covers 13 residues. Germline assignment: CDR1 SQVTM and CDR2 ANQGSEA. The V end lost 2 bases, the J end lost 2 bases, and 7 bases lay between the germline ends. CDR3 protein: CSVEHRTYNEQFF. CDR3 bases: TGCAGCGTTGAACACAGGACCTACAATGAGCAGTTCTTC.

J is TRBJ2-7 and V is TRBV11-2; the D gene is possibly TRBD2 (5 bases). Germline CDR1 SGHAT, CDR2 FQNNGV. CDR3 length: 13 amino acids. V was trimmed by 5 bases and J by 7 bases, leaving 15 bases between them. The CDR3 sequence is CASSRGLPGEQYF. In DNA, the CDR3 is TGTGCCAGCAGCCGCGGACTGCCGGGGGAGCAGTACTTC.

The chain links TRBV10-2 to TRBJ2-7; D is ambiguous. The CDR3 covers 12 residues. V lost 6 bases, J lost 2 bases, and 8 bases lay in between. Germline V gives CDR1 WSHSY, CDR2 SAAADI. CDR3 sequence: CASRELTYEQYF. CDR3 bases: TGCGCCAGCAGGGAACTTACCTACGAGCAGTACTTC.

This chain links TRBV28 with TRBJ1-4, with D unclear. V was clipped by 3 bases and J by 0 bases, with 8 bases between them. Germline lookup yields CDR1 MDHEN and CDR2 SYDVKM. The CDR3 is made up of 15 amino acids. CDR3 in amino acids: CASSFFRATNEKLFF. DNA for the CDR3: TGTGCCAGCAGTTTCTTCAGAGCAACTAATGAAAAACTGTTTTTT.

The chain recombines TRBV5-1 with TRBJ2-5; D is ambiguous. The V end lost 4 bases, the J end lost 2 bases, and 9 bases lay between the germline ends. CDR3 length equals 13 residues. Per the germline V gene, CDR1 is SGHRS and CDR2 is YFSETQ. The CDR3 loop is CASSRAIQETQYF. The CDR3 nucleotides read TGCGCCAGCAGCCGAGCGATTCAAGAGACCCAGTACTTC.

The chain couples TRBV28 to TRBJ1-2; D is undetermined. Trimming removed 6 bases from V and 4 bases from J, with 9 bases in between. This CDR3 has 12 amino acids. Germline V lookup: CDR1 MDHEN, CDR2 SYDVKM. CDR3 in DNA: TGTGCCAGCAGCTCCCGTAGCTATGGCTACACCTTC. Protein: CASSSRSYGYTF.

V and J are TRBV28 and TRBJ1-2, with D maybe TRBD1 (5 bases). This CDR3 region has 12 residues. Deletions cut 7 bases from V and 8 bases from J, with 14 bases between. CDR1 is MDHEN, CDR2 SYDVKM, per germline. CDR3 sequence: CASTFPGGGYTF. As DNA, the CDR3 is TGTGCCAGCACCTTCCCGGGGGGAGGCTACACCTTC.

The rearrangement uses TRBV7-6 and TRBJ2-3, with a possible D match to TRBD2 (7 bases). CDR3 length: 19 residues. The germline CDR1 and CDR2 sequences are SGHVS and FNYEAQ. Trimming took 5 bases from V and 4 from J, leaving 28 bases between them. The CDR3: CASSPEKVGGLINPDTQYF. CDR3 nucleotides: TGTGCCAGCAGCCCTGAAAAGGTGGGGGGGCTTATTAACCCAGATACGCAGTATTTT.

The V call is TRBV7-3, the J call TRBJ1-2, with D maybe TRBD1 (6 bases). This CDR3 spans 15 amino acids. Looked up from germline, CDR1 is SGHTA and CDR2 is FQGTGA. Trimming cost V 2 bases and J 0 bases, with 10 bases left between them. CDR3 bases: TGTGCCAGCAGCTTAGAGGGGGTCCCTAACTATGGCTACACCTTC. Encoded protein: CASSLEGVPNYGYTF.

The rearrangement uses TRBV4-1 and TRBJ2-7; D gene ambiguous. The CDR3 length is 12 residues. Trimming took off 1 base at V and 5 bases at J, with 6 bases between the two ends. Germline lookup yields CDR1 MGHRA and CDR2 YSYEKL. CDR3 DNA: TGCGCCAGCAGCCAAGGAATTGACGAGCAGTACTTC. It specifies CASSQGIDEQYF.

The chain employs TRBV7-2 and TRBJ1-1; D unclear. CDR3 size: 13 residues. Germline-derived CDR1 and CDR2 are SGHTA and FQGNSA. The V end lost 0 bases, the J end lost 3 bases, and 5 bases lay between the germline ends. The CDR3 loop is CASSLAMDTEAFF. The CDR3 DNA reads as TGTGCCAGCAGCTTAGCGATGGACACTGAAGCTTTCTTT.

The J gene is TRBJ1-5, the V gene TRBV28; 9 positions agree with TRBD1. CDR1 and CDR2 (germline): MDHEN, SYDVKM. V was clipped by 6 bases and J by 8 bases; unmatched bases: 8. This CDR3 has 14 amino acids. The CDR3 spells CASSPDRGYEPQHF. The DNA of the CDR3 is TGTGCCAGCAGCCCTGACAGGGGGTATGAGCCCCAGCATTTT.

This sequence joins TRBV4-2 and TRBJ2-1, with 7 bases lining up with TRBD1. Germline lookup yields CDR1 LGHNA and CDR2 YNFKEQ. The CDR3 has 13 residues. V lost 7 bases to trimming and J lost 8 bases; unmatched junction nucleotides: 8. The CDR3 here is CASNRGLHDEQFF. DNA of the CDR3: TGTGCCAGCAACAGGGGCCTACACGATGAGCAGTTCTTC.

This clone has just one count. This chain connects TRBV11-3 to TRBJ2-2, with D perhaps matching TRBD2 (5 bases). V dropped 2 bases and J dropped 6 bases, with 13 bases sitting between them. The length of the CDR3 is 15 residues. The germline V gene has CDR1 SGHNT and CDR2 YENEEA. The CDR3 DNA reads TGTGCCAGCAGCTTAACAGCGGCGGGCCCCGGGGAGCTGTTTTTT. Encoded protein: CASSLTAAGPGELFF. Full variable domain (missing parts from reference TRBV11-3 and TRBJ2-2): EAGVVQSPRYKIIEKKQPVAFWCNPISGHNTLYWYLQNLGQGPELLIRYENEEAVDDSQLPKDRFSAERLKGVDSTLKIQPAELGDSAVYLCASSLTAAGPGELFFGEGSRLTVL.

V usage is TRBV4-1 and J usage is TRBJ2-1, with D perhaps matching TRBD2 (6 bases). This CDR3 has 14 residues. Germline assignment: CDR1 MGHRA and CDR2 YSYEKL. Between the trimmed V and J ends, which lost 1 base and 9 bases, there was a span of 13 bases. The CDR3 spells CASSQGELAGEQFF. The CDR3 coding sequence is TGCGCCAGCAGCCAAGGGGAACTAGCCGGTGAGCAGTTCTTC.

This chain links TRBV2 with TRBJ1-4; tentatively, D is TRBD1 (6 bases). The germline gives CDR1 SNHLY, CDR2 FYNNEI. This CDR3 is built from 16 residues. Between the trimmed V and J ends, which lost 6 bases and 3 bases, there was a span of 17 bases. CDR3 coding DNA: TGTGCCAGCAGCCTGGACAGAAGTGCCTCTAATGAAAAACTGTTTTTT. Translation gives CASSLDRSASNEKLFF.

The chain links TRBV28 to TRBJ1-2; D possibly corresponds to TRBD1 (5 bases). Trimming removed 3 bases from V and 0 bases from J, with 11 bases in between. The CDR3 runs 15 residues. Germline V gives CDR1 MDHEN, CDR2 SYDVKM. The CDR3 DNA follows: TGTGCCAGCAGTTTTAAGGGGATCACTAACTATGGCTACACCTTC. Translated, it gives CASSFKGITNYGYTF.

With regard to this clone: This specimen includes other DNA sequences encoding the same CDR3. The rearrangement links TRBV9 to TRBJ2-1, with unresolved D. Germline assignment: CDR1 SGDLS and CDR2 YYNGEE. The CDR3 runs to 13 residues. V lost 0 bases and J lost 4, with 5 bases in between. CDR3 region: CASSVDPYNEQFF. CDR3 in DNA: TGTGCCAGCAGCGTAGATCCGTACAATGAGCAGTTCTTC.

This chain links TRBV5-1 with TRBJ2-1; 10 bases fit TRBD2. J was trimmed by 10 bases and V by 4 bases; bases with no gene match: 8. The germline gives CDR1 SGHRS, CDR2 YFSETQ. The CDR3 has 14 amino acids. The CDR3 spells CASSLGSGRSEQFF. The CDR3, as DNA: TGCGCCAGCAGCCTTGGTAGCGGGAGGAGCGAGCAGTTCTTC.

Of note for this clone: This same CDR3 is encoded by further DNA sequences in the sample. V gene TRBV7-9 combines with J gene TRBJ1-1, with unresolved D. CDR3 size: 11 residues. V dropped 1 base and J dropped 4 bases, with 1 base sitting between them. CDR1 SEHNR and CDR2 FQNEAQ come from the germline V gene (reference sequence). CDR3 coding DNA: TGTGCCAGCAGCTTAGGCACTGAAGCTTTCTTT. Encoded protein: CASSLGTEAFF.

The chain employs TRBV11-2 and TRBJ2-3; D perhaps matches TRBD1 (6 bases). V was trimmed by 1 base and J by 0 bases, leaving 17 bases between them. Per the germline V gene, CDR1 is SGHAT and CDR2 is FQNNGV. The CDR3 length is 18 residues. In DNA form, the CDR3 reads TGTGCCAGCAGCTTAGGACTGACAGGAGCCGCTAGCACAGATACGCAGTATTTT. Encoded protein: CASSLGLTGAASTDTQYF.

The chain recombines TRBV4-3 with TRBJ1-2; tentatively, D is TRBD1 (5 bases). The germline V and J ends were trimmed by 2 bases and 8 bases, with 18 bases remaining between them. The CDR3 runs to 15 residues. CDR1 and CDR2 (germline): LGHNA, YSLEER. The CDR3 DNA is TGCGCCAGCAGCCAAAGGGCCGGGACGGCGGGGGGCTACACCTTC. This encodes CASSQRAGTAGGYTF.

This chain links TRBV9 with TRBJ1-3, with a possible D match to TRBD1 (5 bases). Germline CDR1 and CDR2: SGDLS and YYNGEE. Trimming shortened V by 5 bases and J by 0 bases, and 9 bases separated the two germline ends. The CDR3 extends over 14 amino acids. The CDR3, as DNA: TGTGCCAGCAGGCCGGGGGGCTCTGGAAACACCATATATTTT. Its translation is CASRPGGSGNTIYF.

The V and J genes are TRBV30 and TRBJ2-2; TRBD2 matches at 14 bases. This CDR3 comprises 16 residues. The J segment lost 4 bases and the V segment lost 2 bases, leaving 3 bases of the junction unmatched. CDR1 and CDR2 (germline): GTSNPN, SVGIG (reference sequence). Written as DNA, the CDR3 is TGTGCCTGGAGTCCGGGACTAGCGGGAGCCACCGGGGAGCTGTTTTTT. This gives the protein CAWSPGLAGATGELFF.